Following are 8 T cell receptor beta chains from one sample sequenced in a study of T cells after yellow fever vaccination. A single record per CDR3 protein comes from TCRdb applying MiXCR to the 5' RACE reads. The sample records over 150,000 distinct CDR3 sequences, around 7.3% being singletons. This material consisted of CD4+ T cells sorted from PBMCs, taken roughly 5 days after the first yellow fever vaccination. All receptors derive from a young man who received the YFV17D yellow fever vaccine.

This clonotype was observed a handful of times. The CDR3 coding sequence is TGTGCCAGCAGCACCCTGGGAGGCGCGAGAGGCTACACCTTC. Its translation: CASSTLGGARGYTF. The V call is TRBV7-2, the J call TRBJ1-2, with D uncertain. Per the germline V gene, CDR1 is SGHTA and CDR2 is FQGNSA. V was pared by 5 bases and J by 8 bases, with 18 bases between. The CDR3 is made up of 14 amino acids.

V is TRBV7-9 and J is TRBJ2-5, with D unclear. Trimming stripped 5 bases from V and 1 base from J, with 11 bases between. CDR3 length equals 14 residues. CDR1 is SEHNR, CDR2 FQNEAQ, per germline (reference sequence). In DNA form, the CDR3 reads TGTGCCAGCAGCCCGAACAGCGTCCAAGAGACCCAGTACTTC. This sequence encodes CASSPNSVQETQYF.

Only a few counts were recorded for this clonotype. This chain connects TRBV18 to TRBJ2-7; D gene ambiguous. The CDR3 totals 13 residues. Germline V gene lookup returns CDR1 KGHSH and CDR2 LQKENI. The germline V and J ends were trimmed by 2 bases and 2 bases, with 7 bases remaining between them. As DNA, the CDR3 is TGTGCCAGCTCACCAGACGGAGCCTACGAGCAGTACGTC. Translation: CASSPDGAYEQYV.

The CDR3 coding sequence is TGCGCCAGCAGCCAAGAGGGCAGACACAATGAGCAGTTCTTC. Encoded protein: CASSQEGRHNEQFF. This chain uses TRBV4-3 with TRBJ2-1; D call uncertain. V gave up 0 bases and J gave up 5 bases, with 8 bases separating them. Germline assignment: CDR1 LGHNA and CDR2 YSLEER. The CDR3 loop spans 14 amino acids.

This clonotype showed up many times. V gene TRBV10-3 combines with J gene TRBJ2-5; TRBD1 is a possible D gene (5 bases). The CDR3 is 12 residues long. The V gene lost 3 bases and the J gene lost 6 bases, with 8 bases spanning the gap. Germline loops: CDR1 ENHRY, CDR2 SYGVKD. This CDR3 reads CAISDRVQTQYF. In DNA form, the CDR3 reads TGTGCCATCAGTGACAGGGTTCAGACCCAGTACTTC.

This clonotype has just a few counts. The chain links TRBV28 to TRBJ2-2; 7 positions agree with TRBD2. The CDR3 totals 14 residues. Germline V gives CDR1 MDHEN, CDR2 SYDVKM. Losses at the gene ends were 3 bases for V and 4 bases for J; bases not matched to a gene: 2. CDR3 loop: CASSFQRGTGELFF. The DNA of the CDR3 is TGTGCCAGCAGTTTTCAGCGGGGCACCGGGGAGCTGTTTTTT. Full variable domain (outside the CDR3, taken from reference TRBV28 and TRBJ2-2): DVKVTQSSRYLVKRTGEKVFLECVQDMDHENMFWYRQDPGLGLRLIYFSYDVKMKEKGDIPEGYSVSREKKERFSLILESASTNQTSMYLCASSFQRGTGELFFGEGSRLTVL.

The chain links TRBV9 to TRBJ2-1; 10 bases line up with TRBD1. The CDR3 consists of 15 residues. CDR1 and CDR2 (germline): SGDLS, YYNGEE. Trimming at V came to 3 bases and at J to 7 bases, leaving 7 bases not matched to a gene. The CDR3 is CASSAGTGEGNEQFF. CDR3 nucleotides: TGTGCCAGCAGCGCCGGGACAGGGGAAGGGAATGAGCAGTTCTTC.

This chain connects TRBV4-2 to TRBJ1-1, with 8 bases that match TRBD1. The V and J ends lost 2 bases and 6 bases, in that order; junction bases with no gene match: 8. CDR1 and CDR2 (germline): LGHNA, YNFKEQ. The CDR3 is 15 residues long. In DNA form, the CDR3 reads TGTGCCAGCAGCCAAAGACAGGGGTTAGGGGCTGAAGCTTTCTTT. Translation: CASSQRQGLGAEAFF.